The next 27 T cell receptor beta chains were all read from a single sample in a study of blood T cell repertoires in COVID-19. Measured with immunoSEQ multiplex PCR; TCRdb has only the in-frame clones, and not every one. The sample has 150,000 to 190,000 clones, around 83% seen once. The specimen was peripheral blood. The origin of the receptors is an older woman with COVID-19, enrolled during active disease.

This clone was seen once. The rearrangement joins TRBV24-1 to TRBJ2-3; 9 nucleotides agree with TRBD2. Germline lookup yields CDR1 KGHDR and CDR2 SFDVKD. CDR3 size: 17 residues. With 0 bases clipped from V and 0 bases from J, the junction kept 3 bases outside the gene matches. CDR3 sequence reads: CATSDLGTSLSTDTQYF. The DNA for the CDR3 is TGTGCCACCAGTGATTTGGGGACTAGCCTCAGCACAGATACGCAGTATTTT.

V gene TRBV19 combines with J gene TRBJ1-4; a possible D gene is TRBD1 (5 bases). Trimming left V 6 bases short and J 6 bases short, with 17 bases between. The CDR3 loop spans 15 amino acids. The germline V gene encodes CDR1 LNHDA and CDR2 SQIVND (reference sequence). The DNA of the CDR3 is TGTGCCAGTAGCGTAGGGGCGCCGGCTCATGAAAAACTGTTTTTT. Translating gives CASSVGAPAHEKLFF.

The CDR3 here is CASSPRRGQGIWNEQFF. CDR3 DNA: TGTGCCAGCAGCCCCCGTAGAGGACAGGGAATATGGAATGAGCAGTTCTTC. The rearrangement links TRBV9 to TRBJ2-1, with TRBD1 identical over 8 bases. This CDR3 comprises 17 residues. Germline loops: CDR1 SGDLS, CDR2 YYNGEE. J gave up 7 bases and V 4 bases, and 16 bases lay outside the gene matches.

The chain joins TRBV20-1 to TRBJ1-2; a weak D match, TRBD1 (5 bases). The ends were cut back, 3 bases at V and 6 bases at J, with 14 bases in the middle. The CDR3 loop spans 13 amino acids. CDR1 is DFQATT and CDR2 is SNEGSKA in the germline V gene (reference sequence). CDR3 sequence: CSASRGVADGYTF. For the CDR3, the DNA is TGCAGTGCTAGTCGGGGGGTGGCAGATGGCTACACCTTC.

The CDR3 DNA sequence: TGCGCCAGCAGCACGACAGCGACCTACGAGCAGTACTTC. It codes for CASSTTATYEQYF. The chain uses TRBV5-1 and TRBJ2-7; D may be TRBD1 (5 bases). Germline lookup yields CDR1 SGHRS and CDR2 YFSETQ. V lost 4 bases, J lost 2 bases, and 10 bases lay in between. The CDR3 spans 13 residues.

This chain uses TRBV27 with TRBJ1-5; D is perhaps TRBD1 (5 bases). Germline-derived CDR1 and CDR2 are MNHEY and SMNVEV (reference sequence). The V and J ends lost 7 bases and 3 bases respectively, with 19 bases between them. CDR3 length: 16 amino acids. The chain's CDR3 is CASNPTGRGYNQPQHF. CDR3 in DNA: TGTGCCAGCAACCCGACGGGGCGGGGGTACAATCAGCCCCAGCATTTT.

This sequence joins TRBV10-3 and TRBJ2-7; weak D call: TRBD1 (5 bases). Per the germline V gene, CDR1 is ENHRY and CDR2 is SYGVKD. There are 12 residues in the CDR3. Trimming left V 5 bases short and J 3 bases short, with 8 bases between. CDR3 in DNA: TGTGCCATCAGTCTGGACAACTACGAGCAGTACTTC. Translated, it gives CAISLDNYEQYF.

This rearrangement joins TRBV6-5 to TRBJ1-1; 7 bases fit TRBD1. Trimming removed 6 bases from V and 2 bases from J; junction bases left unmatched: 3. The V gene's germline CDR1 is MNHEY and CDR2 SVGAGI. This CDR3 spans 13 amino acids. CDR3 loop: CASRDRFNTEAFF. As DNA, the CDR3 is TGTGCCAGCAGGGACAGGTTTAACACTGAAGCTTTCTTT.

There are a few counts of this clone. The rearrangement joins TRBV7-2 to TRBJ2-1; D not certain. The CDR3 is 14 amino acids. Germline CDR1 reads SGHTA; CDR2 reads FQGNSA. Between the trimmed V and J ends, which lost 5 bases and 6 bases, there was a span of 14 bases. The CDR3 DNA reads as TGTGCCAGCAGCCTACAAATTACGGGCAATGAGCAGTTCTTC. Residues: CASSLQITGNEQFF.

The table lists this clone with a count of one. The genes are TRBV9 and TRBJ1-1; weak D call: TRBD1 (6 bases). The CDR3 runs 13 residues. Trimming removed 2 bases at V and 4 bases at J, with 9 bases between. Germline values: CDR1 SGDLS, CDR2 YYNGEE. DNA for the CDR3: TGTGCCAGCAGCGTCTGGGACACCACTGAAGCTTTCTTT. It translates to CASSVWDTTEAFF.

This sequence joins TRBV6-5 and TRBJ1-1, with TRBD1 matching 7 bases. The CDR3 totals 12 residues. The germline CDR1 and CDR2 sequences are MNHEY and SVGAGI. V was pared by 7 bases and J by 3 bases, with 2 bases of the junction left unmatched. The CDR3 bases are TGTGCCAGCACCAGGGGGGACACTGAAGCTTTCTTT. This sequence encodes CASTRGDTEAFF.

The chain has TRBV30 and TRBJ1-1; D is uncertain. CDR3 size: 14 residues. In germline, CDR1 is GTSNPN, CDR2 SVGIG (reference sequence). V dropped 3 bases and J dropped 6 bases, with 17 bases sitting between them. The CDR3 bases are TGTGCCTGGAGGCCGGGAGGGTATTTCGCTGAAGCTTTCTTT. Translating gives CAWRPGGYFAEAFF.

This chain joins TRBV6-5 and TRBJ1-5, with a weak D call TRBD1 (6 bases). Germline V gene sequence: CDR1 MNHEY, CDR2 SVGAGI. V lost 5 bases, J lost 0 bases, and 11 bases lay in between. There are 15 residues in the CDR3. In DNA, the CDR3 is TGTGCCAGCAGTCGGGACATCGGTAGCAATCAGCCCCAGCATTTT. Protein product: CASSRDIGSNQPQHF.

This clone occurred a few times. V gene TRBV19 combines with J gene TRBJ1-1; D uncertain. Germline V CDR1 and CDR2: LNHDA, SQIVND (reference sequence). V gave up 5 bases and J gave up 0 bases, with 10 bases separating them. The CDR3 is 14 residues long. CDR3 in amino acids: CASSGGPLNTEAFF. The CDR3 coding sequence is TGTGCCAGTAGTGGAGGACCGCTGAACACTGAAGCTTTCTTT.

The CDR3 coding sequence is TGTGCCAGCAGCCAAGTGGGGGGGAGCAATCAGCCCCAGCATTTT. Protein sequence: CASSQVGGSNQPQHF. The chain combines TRBV3-1 (or the pseudogene TRBV3-2) with TRBJ1-5, with D maybe TRBD1 (5 bases). The V end lost 1 base, the J end lost 1 base, and 8 bases lay between the germline ends. The CDR3 consists of 15 residues. The germline V gene has CDR1 LGHDT and CDR2 YNNKEL (reference sequence).

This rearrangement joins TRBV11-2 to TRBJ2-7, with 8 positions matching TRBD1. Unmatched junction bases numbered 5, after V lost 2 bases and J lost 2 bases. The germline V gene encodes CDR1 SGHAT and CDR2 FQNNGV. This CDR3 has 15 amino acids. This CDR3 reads CASSLTGQDPYEQYF. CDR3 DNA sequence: TGTGCCAGCAGCTTAACGGGACAGGACCCCTACGAGCAGTACTTC. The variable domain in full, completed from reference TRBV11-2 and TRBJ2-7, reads EAGVAQSPRYKIIEKRQSVAFWCNPISGHATLYWYQQILGQGPKLLIQFQNNGVVDDSQLPKDRFSAERLKGVDSTLKIQPAKLEDSAVYLCASSLTGQDPYEQYFGPGTRLTVT.

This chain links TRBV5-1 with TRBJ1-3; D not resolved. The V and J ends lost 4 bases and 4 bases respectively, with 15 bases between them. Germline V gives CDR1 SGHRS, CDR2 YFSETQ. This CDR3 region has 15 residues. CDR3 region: CASSPLSRLGNTIYF. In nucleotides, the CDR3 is TGCGCCAGCAGCCCCCTTTCGAGGCTAGGAAACACCATATATTTT.

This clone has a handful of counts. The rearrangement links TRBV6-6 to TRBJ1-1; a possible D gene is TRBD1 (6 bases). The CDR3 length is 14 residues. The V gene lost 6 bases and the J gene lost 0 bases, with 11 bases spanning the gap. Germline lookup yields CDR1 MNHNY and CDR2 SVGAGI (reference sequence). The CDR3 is CASSLGQMNTEAFF. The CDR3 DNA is TGTGCCAGCAGCCTTGGACAGATGAACACTGAAGCTTTCTTT.

CDR3 nucleotide sequence: TGCGCCAGCAGCTTGGGCGGGGGAGAGACCCAGTACTTC. It codes for CASSLGGGETQYF. The rearrangement uses TRBV5-1 and TRBJ2-5; 7 bases line up with TRBD2. With V trimmed by 0 bases and J by 4 bases, 0 bases remained unmatched. Germline V CDR1 and CDR2: SGHRS, YFSETQ. The CDR3 extends over 13 amino acids. The full variable domain, in which reference TRBV5-1 and TRBJ2-5 provide the parts outside the CDR3, is KAGVTQTPRYLIKTRGQQVTLSCSPISGHRSVSWYQQTPGQGLQFLFEYFSETQRNKGNFPGRFSGRQFSNSRSEMNVSTLELGDSALYLCASSLGGGETQYFGPGTRLLVL.

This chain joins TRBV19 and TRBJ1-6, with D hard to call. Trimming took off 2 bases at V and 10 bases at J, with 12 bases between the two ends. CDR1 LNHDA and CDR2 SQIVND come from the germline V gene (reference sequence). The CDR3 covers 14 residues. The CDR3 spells CASSILRIGSPLHF. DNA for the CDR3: TGTGCCAGTAGTATACTCAGGATTGGGTCACCCCTCCACTTT. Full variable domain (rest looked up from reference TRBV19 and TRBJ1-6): DGGITQSPKYLFRKEGQNVTLSCEQNLNHDAMYWYRQDPGQGLRLIYYSQIVNDFQKGDIAEGYSVSREKKESFPLTVTSAQKNPTAFYLCASSILRIGSPLHFGNGTRLTVT.

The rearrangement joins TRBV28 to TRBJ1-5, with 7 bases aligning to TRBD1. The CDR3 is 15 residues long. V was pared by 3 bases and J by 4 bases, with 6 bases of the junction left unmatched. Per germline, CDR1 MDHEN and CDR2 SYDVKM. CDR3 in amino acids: CASSLSGTVNQPQHF. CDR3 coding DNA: TGTGCCAGCAGTTTGTCCGGGACAGTAAATCAGCCCCAGCATTTT. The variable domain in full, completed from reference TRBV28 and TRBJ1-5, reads DVKVTQSSRYLVKRTGEKVFLECVQDMDHENMFWYRQDPGLGLRLIYFSYDVKMKEKGDIPEGYSVSREKKERFSLILESASTNQTSMYLCASSLSGTVNQPQHFGDGTRLSIL.

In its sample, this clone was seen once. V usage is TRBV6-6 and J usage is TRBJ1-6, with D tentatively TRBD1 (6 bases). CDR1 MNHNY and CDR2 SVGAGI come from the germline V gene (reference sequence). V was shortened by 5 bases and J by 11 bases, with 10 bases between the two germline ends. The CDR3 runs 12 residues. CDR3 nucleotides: TGTGCCAGCAGTCGACAGGATGCACCCCTCCACTTT. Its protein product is CASSRQDAPLHF.

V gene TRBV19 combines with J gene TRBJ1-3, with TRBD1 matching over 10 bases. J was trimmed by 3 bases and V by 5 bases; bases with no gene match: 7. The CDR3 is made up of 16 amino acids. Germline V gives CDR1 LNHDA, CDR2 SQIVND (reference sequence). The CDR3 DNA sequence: TGTGCCAGTAGTCGACAGGGGGCATCAGGTGGAAACACCATATATTTT. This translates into CASSRQGASGGNTIYF.

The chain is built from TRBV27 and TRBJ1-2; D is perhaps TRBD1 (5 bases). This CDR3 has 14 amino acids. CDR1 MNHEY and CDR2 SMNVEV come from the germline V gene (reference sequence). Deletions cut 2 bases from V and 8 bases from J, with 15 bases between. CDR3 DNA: TGTGCCAGCAGTTTACTGGGTGCCAAGGGGGGCTACACCTTC. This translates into CASSLLGAKGGYTF.

The CDR3 DNA follows: TGTGCCAGCATGCCCCCCTCTAACCTTTACGAGCAGTACGTC. Its protein is CASMPPSNLYEQYV. The chain couples TRBV6-5 to TRBJ2-7; no reliable D call. The V end lost 7 bases, the J end lost 4 bases, and 17 bases lay between the germline ends. The CDR3 totals 14 residues. Per germline, CDR1 MNHEY and CDR2 SVGAGI.

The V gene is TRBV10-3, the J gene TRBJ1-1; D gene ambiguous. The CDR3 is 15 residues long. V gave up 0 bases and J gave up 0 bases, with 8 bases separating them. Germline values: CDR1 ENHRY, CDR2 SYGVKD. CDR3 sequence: CAISESNRLNTEAFF. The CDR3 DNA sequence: TGTGCCATCAGTGAGTCAAACAGATTGAACACTGAAGCTTTCTTT.

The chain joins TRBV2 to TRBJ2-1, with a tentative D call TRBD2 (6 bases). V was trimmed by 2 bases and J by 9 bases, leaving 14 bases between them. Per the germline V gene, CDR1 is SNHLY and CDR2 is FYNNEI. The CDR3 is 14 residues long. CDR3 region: CASSEWGERTEQFF. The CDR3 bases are TGTGCCAGCAGTGAATGGGGGGAAAGGACTGAGCAGTTCTTC.